The present T cell receptor (beta chain) was sequenced within a study of T cell responses to AZD1222 COVID-19 vaccine. Study-wide background: It was second doses at about 4 or about 12 weeks that were pooled. Findings and limits, study-wide: Clonal diversity was possibly underestimated, and white British individuals and females predominated among donors.

Measured with immunoSEQ multiplex PCR; TCRdb has only the in-frame clones, and not every one. Among 95,000 to 100,000 clones listed, about 86% were seen once. The count of this clone is one. Its antigen is undetermined. After removal of 4 bases from V and 0 bases from J, the junction contained 8 bases not matched to a gene. The CDR3 has 16 residues. CDR1 and CDR2 from the germline V gene are LGHNA and YNFKEQ. The source is an adult in good health. Sequences were derived from peripheral blood, sampled on day 0 of AZD1222 vaccination. The V call is TRBV4-2, the J call TRBJ1-1; 7 nucleotides agree with TRBD1. The CDR3 sequence: CASSLLRGGMNTEAFF. The CDR3 coding sequence is TGTGCCAGCAGCCTCCTCAGGGGGGGGATGAACACTGAAGCTTTCTTT.